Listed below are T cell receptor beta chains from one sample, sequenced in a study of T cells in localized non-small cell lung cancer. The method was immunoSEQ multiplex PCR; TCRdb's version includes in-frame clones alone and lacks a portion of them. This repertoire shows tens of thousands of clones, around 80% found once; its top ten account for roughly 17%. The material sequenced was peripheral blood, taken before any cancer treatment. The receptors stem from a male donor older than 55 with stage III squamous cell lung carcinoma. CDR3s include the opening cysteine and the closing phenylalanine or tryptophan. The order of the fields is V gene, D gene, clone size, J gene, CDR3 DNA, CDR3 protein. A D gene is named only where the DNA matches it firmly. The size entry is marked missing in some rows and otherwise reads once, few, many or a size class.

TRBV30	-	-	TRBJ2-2	TGTGCCTGGAGTGAGAACACCGGGGAGCTGTTTTTT	CAWSENTGELFF
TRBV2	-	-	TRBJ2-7	TGTGCCAGCAACCGGGGAGGGGGTATTAGTGAAAGCGAGCAGTACTTC	CASNRGGGISESEQYF
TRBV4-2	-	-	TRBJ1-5	TGTGCCAGCAGCCAAGATGCGATCAATCAGCCCCAGCATTTT	CASSQDAINQPQHF
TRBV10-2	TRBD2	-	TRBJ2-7	TGCGCCAGCAGTGGCGGACTAGCGGGAGTTGATGAGCAGTACTTC	CASSGGLAGVDEQYF
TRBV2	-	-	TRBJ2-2	TGTGCCAGCAGTGAAGCGGGGACCTACCGGTCCGGGGAGCTGTTTTTT	CASSEAGTYRSGELFF
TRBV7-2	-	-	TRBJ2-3	TGTGCCAGCAGCTCCCAGGGACTCACAGATACGCAGTATTTT	CASSSQGLTDTQYF
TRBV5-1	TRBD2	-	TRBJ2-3	TGCGCCAGCAGCTTGTGGGGCGGGGGAACAGATACGCAGTATTTT	CASSLWGGGTDTQYF
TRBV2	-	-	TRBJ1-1	TGTGCCAGCAGAGAGGACGGGAACACTGAAGCTTTCTTT	CASREDGNTEAFF
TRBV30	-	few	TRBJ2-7	TGTGCCTGGACTGAAGGGACCGATGGCTACGAGCAGTACTTC	CAWTEGTDGYEQYF
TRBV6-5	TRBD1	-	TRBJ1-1	TGTGCCAGCAGTTTAGTCGGACAGGCGAACACTGAAGCTTTCTTT	CASSLVGQANTEAFF
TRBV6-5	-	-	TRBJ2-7	TGTGCCAGCAGTTTAGGGAACAGCTACGAGCAGTACTTC	CASSLGNSYEQYF
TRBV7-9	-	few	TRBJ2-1	TGTGCCAGCAGCTTAGACGCAGGGGCACCCTACAATGAGCAGTTCTTC	CASSLDAGAPYNEQFF
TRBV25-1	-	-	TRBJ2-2	TGTGCCAGCAGTGAATGGGACGACAACACCGGGGAGCTGTTTTTT	CASSEWDDNTGELFF
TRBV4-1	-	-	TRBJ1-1	TGCGCCAGCAGCCTACTGGGGCAGGGGAACACTGAAGCTTTCTTT	CASSLLGQGNTEAFF
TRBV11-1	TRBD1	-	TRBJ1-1	TGTGCCAGCAGCTTACAGGGGGCCGACACTGAAGCTTTCTTT	CASSLQGADTEAFF
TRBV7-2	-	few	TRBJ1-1	TGTGCCAGCACCAAGGGGCCCGGCGCTGAAGCTTTCTTT	CASTKGPGAEAFF
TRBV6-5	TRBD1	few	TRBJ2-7	TGTGCCAGCACCTCGGGACAGGGCGACATGGAGCAGTACTTC	CASTSGQGDMEQYF
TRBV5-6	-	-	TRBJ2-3	TGTGCCAGCAGCGCATCCGGGCCCCGCACAGATACGCAGTATTTT	CASSASGPRTDTQYF
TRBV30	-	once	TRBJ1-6	TGTGCCTGGAATGGGGGATTACCCAATTCACCCCTCCACTTT	CAWNGGLPNSPLHF